This TCR beta chain is from a study of cytomegalovirus exposure and HLA in healthy donors. Study as a whole: An analysis done earlier identified roughly 120 million unique TCR beta sequences from about 179 million T cells.

13 Jbeta primers and 60 Vbeta primers were used for the PCR. Clones were sequenced by immunoSEQ multiplex PCR, and TCRdb holds only the in-frame ones, with some missing. Of some 200,000 clones listed, more than 75% are singletons. Only a few counts were recorded for this clone. The germline gives CDR1 GTSNPN, CDR2 SVGIG (reference sequence). This CDR3 region has 12 residues. This TCR came from a girl under three years old in good health and CMV-seronegative. The chain uses TRBV30 and TRBJ1-3; D not resolved. Material for sequencing was PBMCs. The CDR3 reads CAVAFIGNTIYF. The CDR3 DNA is TGTGCGGTAGCGTTTATTGGAAACACCATATATTTT.